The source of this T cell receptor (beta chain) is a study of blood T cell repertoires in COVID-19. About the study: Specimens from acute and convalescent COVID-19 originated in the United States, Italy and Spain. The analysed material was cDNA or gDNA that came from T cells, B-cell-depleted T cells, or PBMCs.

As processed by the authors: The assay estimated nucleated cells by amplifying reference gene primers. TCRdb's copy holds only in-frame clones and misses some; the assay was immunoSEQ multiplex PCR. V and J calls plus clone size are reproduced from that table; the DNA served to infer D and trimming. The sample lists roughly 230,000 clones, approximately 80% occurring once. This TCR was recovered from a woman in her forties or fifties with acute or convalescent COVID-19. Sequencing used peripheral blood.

The CDR3 DNA is TGCGCCAGCAGCGGGACAGGTCTGAACACTGAAGCTTTCTTT. Encoded protein: CASSGTGLNTEAFF. The chain carries TRBV5-1 and TRBJ1-1; TRBD1 agrees at 8 bases. Germline CDR1 SGHRS, CDR2 YFSETQ. This CDR3 region has 14 residues. Trimming cost V 4 bases and J 0 bases; bases outside gene matches: 2.